This TCR beta chain was recovered during a study of shared clonotypes between healthy human individuals. General study points: Donor clonotype sharing was expected to depend on sequencing depth.

Deletions cut 7 bases from V and 1 base from J, with 16 bases between. CDR1 is MDHEN and CDR2 is SYDVKM in the germline V gene. The CDR3 extends over 16 amino acids. TCRdb's table, derived via immunoSEQ multiplex PCR, lists solely in-frame clones and lacks some. The sample contains hundreds of thousands of clones, 73% of which appear only once. As to this clone: Its cognate antigen is unknown.

The source material was memory CD4+ T cells sorted from blood. Subset of the sample: CD45RA-negative fraction. The TCR originated in a woman under 40 in good health. The chain has TRBV28 and TRBJ2-2, with D perhaps matching TRBD2 (6 bases). The CDR3 sequence: CASNTRRARNTGELFF. The CDR3 DNA sequence: TGTGCCAGCAACACGAGGAGGGCCCGGAACACCGGGGAGCTGTTTTTT.